One and the same sample provided the 20 T cell receptor beta chains below, sequenced in a study of shared clonotypes between healthy human individuals. TCRdb keeps only in-frame clones here, not all; method: immunoSEQ multiplex PCR. The data hold 530,000 or so clones, with about three quarters observed a single time. Input material: PBMCs. These receptors were obtained from a woman aged 40 to 49 in good health. Some clones in this sample may be carry-over from other donors' samples.

This clone has just one count. The J gene is TRBJ2-7, the V gene TRBV11-2; tentatively, D is TRBD1 (5 bases). The germline V gene has CDR1 SGHAT and CDR2 FQNNGV. CDR3 length: 14 amino acids. Between the trimmed V and J ends, which lost 5 bases and 6 bases, there was a span of 17 bases. The DNA for the CDR3 is TGTGCCAGCAGCCCTCTTAGGGGCGCCCGCGAGCAGTACTTC. Protein product: CASSPLRGAREQYF.

The CDR3 nucleotides are TGTGCCAGCAGCCAATCCGCCAGTCCAACCTACGAGCAGTACTTC. It codes for CASSQSASPTYEQYF. The chain is built from TRBV5-5 and TRBJ2-7; no reliable D call. Per the germline V gene, CDR1 is SGHKS and CDR2 is YYEKEE (reference sequence). Trimming stripped 4 bases from V and 2 bases from J, with 16 bases between. The CDR3 is 15 amino acids.

In this sample, this clone turned up many times. The gene calls are TRBV5-1 and TRBJ1-1; 9 bases fit TRBD1. Per the germline V gene, CDR1 is SGHRS and CDR2 is YFSETQ. The V gene end was trimmed by 1 base and the J gene end by 2 bases; junction bases not matched to a gene: 3. The CDR3 runs 15 residues. This CDR3 reads CASSLFTGGNTEAFF. Here the CDR3 DNA reads TGCGCCAGCAGCTTGTTTACAGGGGGCAACACTGAAGCTTTCTTT.

The rearrangement links TRBV2 to TRBJ1-6; D not certain. Germline V gene sequence: CDR1 SNHLY, CDR2 FYNNEI. The length of the CDR3 is 14 residues. V lost 8 bases, J lost 0 bases, and 8 bases lay in between. CDR3 DNA sequence: TGTGCCAGCTCGGTGGGCTCCTATAATTCACCCCTCCACTTT. This sequence encodes CASSVGSYNSPLHF.

This clone was observed once. The chain has TRBV20-1 and TRBJ1-2, with D uncertain. The germline CDR1 and CDR2 sequences are DFQATT and SNEGSKA (reference sequence). The CDR3 covers 11 residues. Trimming left V 6 bases short and J 0 bases short, with 5 bases between. CDR3 amino acids: CSAGANYGYTF. As DNA, the CDR3 is TGCAGTGCCGGGGCTAACTATGGCTACACCTTC.

The chain carries TRBV29-1 and TRBJ2-5, with TRBD2 matching over 12 bases. The CDR3 is 16 residues long. Germline CDR1 SQVTM, CDR2 ANQGSEA. The ends lost 4 bases at V and 7 bases at J; junction bases unmatched: 13. The CDR3 DNA is TGCAGCGTTGGACCCCCCCCTAGCGGGGGGGGGCGGACCCAGTACTTC. The encoded protein is CSVGPPPSGGGRTQYF.

The chain combines TRBV7-8 with TRBJ2-7; the match to TRBD2 covers 8 bases. Trimming at V came to 1 base and at J to 7 bases, leaving 15 bases not matched to a gene. Germline V gene sequence: CDR1 SGHVS, CDR2 FQNEAQ. The CDR3 sequence is 17 residues long. The CDR3 loop is CASSLGITSGGWGEQYF. DNA for the CDR3: TGTGCCAGCAGCTTAGGGATAACTAGCGGAGGCTGGGGGGAGCAGTACTTC.

V is TRBV7-9 and J is TRBJ2-7; 8 bases match TRBD2. The CDR3 consists of 16 residues. V lost 2 bases to trimming and J lost 2 bases; unmatched junction nucleotides: 8. Germline assignment: CDR1 SEHNR and CDR2 FQNEAQ (reference sequence). The CDR3, as DNA: TGTGCCAGCAGCTTAAACCTAGCGGGCAGACCCTACGAGCAGTACTTC. Translation: CASSLNLAGRPYEQYF.

This CDR3 is CASSLGAIGSSYNEQFF. The CDR3 nucleotides are TGTGCCAGCAGCTTAGGCGCAATAGGGAGCTCCTACAATGAGCAGTTCTTC. The chain recombines TRBV13 with TRBJ2-1, with D possibly matching TRBD2 (5 bases). The length of the CDR3 is 17 residues. Trimming left V 0 bases short and J 0 bases short, with 12 bases between. Per germline, CDR1 PRHDT and CDR2 FYEKMQ (reference sequence).

In this sample, this clone turned up many times. The J gene is TRBJ2-1, the V gene TRBV11-1; D might be TRBD1 (6 bases). Trimming cost V 4 bases and J 5 bases, with 12 bases left between them. The CDR3 length is 14 residues. The germline V gene has CDR1 SGHAT and CDR2 FQDESV (reference sequence). The CDR3 nucleotides are TGTGCCAGCAGCTGGACAGCCGCCAACAATGAGCAGTTCTTC. Residues: CASSWTAANNEQFF.

The table lists this clone with a count of one. The chain has TRBV4-2 and TRBJ2-1; no reliable D call. This CDR3 is 14 amino acids long. Trimming removed 1 base from V and 5 bases from J, with 9 bases in between. Germline V gene data show CDR1 as LGHNA and CDR2 as YNFKEQ. In DNA, the CDR3 is TGTGCCAGCAGCCAAGGAAGTTTAGACAATGAGCAGTTCTTC. It encodes CASSQGSLDNEQFF.

This chain joins TRBV2 and TRBJ2-3; D assignment may be TRBD1 or TRBD2 (5 bases each). The CDR3 totals 16 residues. The germline gives CDR1 SNHLY, CDR2 FYNNEI. The germline V and J ends were trimmed by 3 bases and 4 bases, with 17 bases remaining between them. This chain's CDR3 is CASSEMGREGADTQYF. The CDR3 DNA reads as TGTGCCAGCAGTGAGATGGGACGAGAAGGGGCAGATACGCAGTATTTT.

This chain's CDR3 is CASHGLAGGGGETQYF. Here the CDR3 DNA reads TGTGCCAGCCACGGACTAGCGGGAGGAGGCGGAGAGACCCAGTACTTC. The chain employs TRBV2 and TRBJ2-5, with 14 bases lining up with TRBD2. The trim removed 8 bases at V and 4 bases at J, leaving 9 bases unmatched. CDR3 length equals 16 residues. Germline V gene lookup returns CDR1 SNHLY and CDR2 FYNNEI.

The chain links TRBV9 to TRBJ2-6; D remains unclear. Per the germline V gene, CDR1 is SGDLS and CDR2 is YYNGEE. The CDR3 loop spans 14 amino acids. Trimming took off 4 bases at V and 4 bases at J, with 9 bases between the two ends. DNA for the CDR3: TGTGCCAGCAGCAACAGTTTCGGGGCCAACGTCCTGACTTTC. This sequence encodes CASSNSFGANVLTF.

The CDR3: CASSLGYGGENEQFF. CDR3 bases: TGCGCCAGCAGCTTGGGTTATGGCGGAGAGAATGAGCAGTTCTTC. The J gene is TRBJ2-1, the V gene TRBV5-1; the D is unclear. The CDR3 contains 15 residues. The V end was cut by 0 bases, the J end by 7 bases, with 14 bases between. The germline gives CDR1 SGHRS, CDR2 YFSETQ.

This clone showed up just a few times. The rearrangement uses TRBV30 and TRBJ1-1, with D perhaps matching TRBD1 (6 bases). The length of the CDR3 is 14 residues. Germline V CDR1 and CDR2: GTSNPN, SVGIG (reference sequence). The V end lost 3 bases, the J end lost 0 bases, and 11 bases lay between the germline ends. CDR3 loop: CAWRLKGVNTEAFF. Written as DNA, the CDR3 is TGTGCCTGGAGACTTAAGGGGGTGAACACTGAAGCTTTCTTT.

As concerns this clone: It may be a read error: a sequence one base away is much more abundant. Other DNA sequences from this sample encode an identical CDR3 as well. The J gene is TRBJ1-1, the V gene TRBV4-3, with D unclear. Germline-derived CDR1 and CDR2 are LGHNA and YSLEER. The length of the CDR3 is 13 residues. Trimming removed 0 bases at V and 4 bases at J, with 6 bases between. CDR3 in DNA: TGCGCCAGCAGCCAAGATCTCAGCACTGAAGCTTTCTTT. Translation: CASSQDLSTEAFF.

This chain connects TRBV15 to TRBJ2-3; TRBD1 is a possible D gene (6 bases). V was shortened by 7 bases and J by 4 bases, with 9 bases between the two germline ends. The length of the CDR3 is 12 residues. The germline CDR1 and CDR2 sequences are LNHNV and YYDKDF (reference sequence). The CDR3 DNA follows: TGTGCCACCAACCAGGGGTCAGATACGCAGTATTTT. It is translated as CATNQGSDTQYF.

This clone came up once. The DNA of the CDR3 is TGTGCCAGCAGTACCGCGGGACTAGCGGACTACGAGCAGTACTTC. Its protein is CASSTAGLADYEQYF. The V gene is TRBV6-5, the J gene TRBJ2-7; TRBD2 matches 11 bases. The CDR3 is made up of 15 amino acids. CDR1 is MNHEY and CDR2 is SVGAGI in the germline V gene. J gave up 3 bases and V 5 bases, and 6 bases lay outside the gene matches.

The gene calls are TRBV7-8 and TRBJ1-1; D is possibly TRBD1 (5 bases). In germline, CDR1 is SGHVS, CDR2 FQNEAQ. Deletions cut 1 base from V and 10 bases from J, with 13 bases between. CDR3 size: 13 residues. For the CDR3, the DNA is TGTGCCAGCAGCTTAGGATGGGGGGTGGCAGCTTTCTTT. It encodes CASSLGWGVAAFF.